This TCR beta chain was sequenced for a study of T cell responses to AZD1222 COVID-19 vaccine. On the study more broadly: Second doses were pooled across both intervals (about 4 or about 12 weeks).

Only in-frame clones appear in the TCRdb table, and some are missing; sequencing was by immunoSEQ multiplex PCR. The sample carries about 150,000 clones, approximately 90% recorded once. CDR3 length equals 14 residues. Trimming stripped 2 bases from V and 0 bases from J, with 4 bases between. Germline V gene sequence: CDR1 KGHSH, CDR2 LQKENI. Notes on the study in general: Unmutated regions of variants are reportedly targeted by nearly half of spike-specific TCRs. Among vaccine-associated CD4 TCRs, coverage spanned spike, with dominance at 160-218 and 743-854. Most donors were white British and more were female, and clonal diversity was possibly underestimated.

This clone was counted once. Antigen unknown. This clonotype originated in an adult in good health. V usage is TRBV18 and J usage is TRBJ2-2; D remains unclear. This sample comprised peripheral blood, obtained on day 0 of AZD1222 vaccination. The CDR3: CASSPITNTGELFF. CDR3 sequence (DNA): TGTGCCAGCTCACCAATTACGAACACCGGGGAGCTGTTTTTT.